A single sample gave rise to the 29 T cell receptor beta chains below, sequenced in a study of cytomegalovirus exposure and HLA in healthy donors. The PCR employed 60 Vbeta primers together with 13 Jbeta primers. The data were produced by immunoSEQ multiplex PCR, yet TCRdb's version contains in-frame clones alone and is incomplete. The sample lists about 140,000 clones, around 82% occurring once. The sample was PBMCs. Every receptor here comes from a man aged 40-50 years in good health and CMV-seropositive.

This clone has a handful of counts. The genes are TRBV2 and TRBJ1-2; D might be TRBD1 (5 bases). Germline values: CDR1 SNHLY, CDR2 FYNNEI. V was shortened by 6 bases and J by 6 bases, with 11 bases between the two germline ends. This CDR3 is built from 12 residues. DNA of the CDR3: TGTGCCAGCAGGCCCGACAGTAATGGCTACACCTTC. Translating it yields CASRPDSNGYTF.

The count of this clone is one. This rearrangement joins TRBV29-1 to TRBJ2-2; 7 positions agree with TRBD2. V shed 6 bases, J shed 3 bases, and the junction held 7 bases outside the gene matches. The CDR3 has 14 residues. Germline CDR1 is SQVTM and CDR2 is ANQGSEA. The CDR3 here is CSVTLAVDTGELFF. In DNA, the CDR3 is TGCAGCGTCACCCTAGCGGTCGACACCGGGGAGCTGTTTTTT.

This clone was detected only once. The chain couples TRBV9 to TRBJ1-2; TRBD1 might be the D (5 bases). Germline assignment: CDR1 SGDLS and CDR2 YYNGEE. CDR3 length: 14 residues. Trimming shortened V by 3 bases and J by 8 bases, and 17 bases separated the two germline ends. CDR3 in DNA: TGTGCCAGCAGCGCGATTGGGGCTCGTTGGGGCTACACCTTC. The encoded protein is CASSAIGARWGYTF.

This rearrangement joins TRBV6-1 to TRBJ1-5; a possible D gene is TRBD1 (5 bases). The V gene's germline CDR1 is MNHNS and CDR2 SASEGT. There are 14 residues in the CDR3. V shed 2 bases and J shed 6 bases, with 11 bases lying between them. The CDR3 sequence: CASSESRVPQPQHF. The CDR3, as DNA: TGTGCCAGCAGTGAATCCAGGGTACCTCAGCCCCAGCATTTT.

The chain uses TRBV6-1 and TRBJ2-7; 7 nucleotides match TRBD2. Germline values: CDR1 MNHNS, CDR2 SASEGT. This CDR3 spans 13 amino acids. The trim removed 6 bases at V and 2 bases at J, leaving 4 bases unmatched. The DNA of the CDR3 is TGTGCCAGCAGACGGGGGGTTCCCTACGAGCAGTACTTC. Residues: CASRRGVPYEQYF.

V usage is TRBV19 and J usage is TRBJ1-4; D is ambiguous. Germline V lookup: CDR1 LNHDA, CDR2 SQIVND (reference sequence). CDR3 length equals 17 residues. The V end lost 5 bases, the J end lost 0 bases, and 16 bases lay between the germline ends. Here the CDR3 DNA reads TGTGCCAGTAGTCACCCCGGACTGCTGGCAACTAATGAAAAACTGTTTTTT. Its protein is CASSHPGLLATNEKLFF.

The chain uses TRBV6-5 and TRBJ2-7, with 11 positions matching TRBD1. The CDR3 runs to 15 residues. Trimming at V came to 6 bases and at J to 1 base, leaving 5 bases not matched to a gene. CDR1 MNHEY and CDR2 SVGAGI come from the germline V gene. Here the CDR3 reads CASSRGTGGSYEQYF. Here the CDR3 DNA reads TGTGCCAGCAGCCGCGGGACAGGGGGATCCTACGAGCAGTACTTC.

This chain uses TRBV6-1 with TRBJ2-6; tentatively, D is TRBD1 (6 bases). There are 15 residues in the CDR3. Trimming shortened V by 3 bases and J by 4 bases, and 10 bases separated the two germline ends. Germline CDR1 MNHNS, CDR2 SASEGT. The CDR3 loop is CASSDTGSGANVLTF. As DNA, the CDR3 is TGTGCCAGCAGTGATACAGGGTCCGGGGCCAACGTCCTGACTTTC.

The CDR3 DNA follows: TGTGCCAGCTCAGCGACAGACAACTATGGCTACACCTTC. It translates to CASSATDNYGYTF. The rearrangement joins TRBV18 to TRBJ1-2; D possibly corresponds to TRBD1 (5 bases). The germline V gene encodes CDR1 KGHSH and CDR2 LQKENI. The CDR3 is 13 amino acids. The V gene lost 5 bases and the J gene lost 2 bases, with 9 bases spanning the gap.

The rearrangement links TRBV5-4 to TRBJ2-5, with D tentatively TRBD2 (5 bases). TRBJ2-7 matches the DNA end more closely, so the J call is doubtful. Germline CDR1 and CDR2: SGHNT and YYREEE (reference sequence). The CDR3 consists of 16 residues. DNA of the CDR3: TGTGCCAGCAGCCCGAGAGGGATTGGGATATCCTACGAGCAGTACTTC. This sequence encodes CASSPRGIGISYEQYF.

The CDR3 DNA sequence: TGTGCCAGCAGCTTAGACAGGGAACAGCCCCAGCATTTT. This translates into CASSLDREQPQHF. The gene calls are TRBV2 and TRBJ1-5; TRBD1 matches at 7 bases. V lost 6 bases and J lost 7; bases outside the gene matches: 6. The CDR3 length is 13 residues. Germline assignment: CDR1 SNHLY and CDR2 FYNNEI.

V gene TRBV4-3 combines with J gene TRBJ2-5; 9 bases line up with TRBD1. The germline gives CDR1 LGHNA, CDR2 YSLEER. V lost 0 bases to trimming and J lost 5 bases; unmatched junction nucleotides: 19. CDR3 size: 20 residues. CDR3 nucleotides: TGCGCCAGCAGCCAAGAAGAACCGGGCCGCTACAGGGGGCCGGAGGAGACCCAGTACTTC. This gives the protein CASSQEEPGRYRGPEETQYF.

Here the CDR3 reads CASSRLTGATNEKLFF. The CDR3 region has the DNA TGCGCCAGCAGTCGCCTGACAGGGGCAACTAATGAAAAACTGTTTTTT. The chain uses TRBV4-3 and TRBJ1-4; 8 bases match TRBD1. Germline V CDR1 and CDR2: LGHNA, YSLEER. CDR3 length: 16 amino acids. Trimming took 6 bases from V and 0 from J; bases not matched to a gene: 6.

This chain uses TRBV7-9 with TRBJ2-7; a weak D match, TRBD1 (7 bases). The CDR3 has 14 amino acids. Germline-derived CDR1 and CDR2 are SEHNR and FQNEAQ (reference sequence). V was clipped by 5 bases and J by 0 bases, with 11 bases between them. CDR3 bases: TGTGCCAGCAGCCGCGGGACAGTCTCCTACGAGCAGTACTTC. Amino acid sequence: CASSRGTVSYEQYF.

The chain combines TRBV7-3 with TRBJ2-1, with 8 nucleotides matching TRBD1. The germline V gene has CDR1 SGHTA and CDR2 FQGTGA. The CDR3 has 15 amino acids. V shed 5 bases and J 1 base; nucleotides not matched to a gene: 4. The CDR3 DNA follows: TGTGCCAGCAGCCCTACAGGGGGTTCCTACAATGAGCAGTTCTTC. Its translation: CASSPTGGSYNEQFF.

The V and J genes are TRBV6-5 and TRBJ1-5; 7 bases match TRBD1. V lost 8 bases, J lost 6 bases, and 13 bases stayed unmatched. In germline, CDR1 is MNHEY, CDR2 SVGAGI. This CDR3 spans 15 amino acids. The CDR3: CASSRDREVSQPQHF. CDR3 in DNA: TGTGCCAGCTCGAGGGACAGAGAAGTGAGTCAGCCCCAGCATTTT.

The chain has TRBV19 and TRBJ1-1, with D tentatively TRBD1 (6 bases). The germline gives CDR1 LNHDA, CDR2 SQIVND (reference sequence). CDR3 size: 15 residues. V was shortened by 3 bases and J by 1 base, with 12 bases between the two germline ends. The CDR3 nucleotides are TGTGCCAGTAGTATTGAGGCAGGGGCGAACACTGAAGCTTTCTTT. It codes for CASSIEAGANTEAFF.

This clone was seen a handful of times. The V and J genes are TRBV6-1 and TRBJ2-3; 8 bases match TRBD2. The CDR3 totals 16 residues. Germline V gene lookup returns CDR1 MNHNS and CDR2 SASEGT. V lost 1 base and J lost 0; bases outside the gene matches: 3. The CDR3 nucleotides are TGTGCCAGCAGTGAAGTAGCGGGGATGAGCACAGATACGCAGTATTTT. It translates to CASSEVAGMSTDTQYF.

The chain is built from TRBV25-1 and TRBJ2-2; TRBD2 is a possible D gene (6 bases). This CDR3 comprises 16 residues. Germline V lookup: CDR1 MGHDK, CDR2 SYGVNS. Trimming took 1 base from V and 4 from J, leaving 13 bases between them. CDR3 coding DNA: TGTGCCAGCAGTGAATGGGGGGTGAGGGGCACCGGGGAGCTGTTTTTT. It yields the protein CASSEWGVRGTGELFF.

The chain recombines TRBV5-4 with TRBJ2-1; 15 nucleotides align to TRBD2. This CDR3 contains 16 residues. Germline V lookup: CDR1 SGHNT, CDR2 YYREEE (reference sequence). After removal of 0 bases from V and 8 bases from J, the junction contained 3 bases not matched to a gene. The CDR3 here is CASSLGTSGGGYEQFF. CDR3 coding DNA: TGTGCCAGCAGCTTGGGGACTAGCGGGGGGGGCTATGAGCAGTTCTTC. The full variable domain, completed using reference TRBV5-4 and TRBJ2-1, is ETGVTQSPTHLIKTRGQQVTLRCSSQSGHNTVSWYQQALGQGPQFIFQYYREEENGRGNFPPRFSGLQFPNYSSELNVNALELDDSALYLCASSLGTSGGGYEQFFGPGTRLTVL.

The V and J genes are TRBV5-1 and TRBJ2-1; 11 positions match TRBD2. The germline CDR1 and CDR2 sequences are SGHRS and YFSETQ. The trim removed 0 bases at V and 9 bases at J, leaving 8 bases unmatched. The length of the CDR3 is 16 residues. CDR3 bases: TGCGCCAGCAGCTTGGAACCACTAGCGGGAGCTCCTGAGCAGTTCTTC. Translating it yields CASSLEPLAGAPEQFF.

DNA for the CDR3: TGTGCCAGCAGGGGGGGACAGGGGGCCCCCTACGAGCAGTACTTC. Translating gives CASRGGQGAPYEQYF. The chain carries TRBV28 and TRBJ2-7, with 12 bases matching TRBD1. The length of the CDR3 is 15 residues. V was clipped by 6 bases and J by 2 bases; unmatched bases: 5. Germline V CDR1 and CDR2: MDHEN, SYDVKM.

The J gene is TRBJ1-1, the V gene TRBV2; the match to TRBD1 covers 12 bases. Germline values: CDR1 SNHLY, CDR2 FYNNEI. The CDR3 is 15 residues long. J lost 0 bases, V lost 11 bases, and 7 bases had no gene match. DNA for the CDR3: TGTGCCGGCCGGGACAGGGGGCGACTGAACACTGAAGCTTTCTTT. Translating gives CAGRDRGRLNTEAFF.

A single count supports this clone. The CDR3 DNA reads as TGCAGCGTTGAATGGGTCAGCGTTAACACTGAAGCTTTCTTT. Translated, it gives CSVEWVSVNTEAFF. This chain uses TRBV29-1 with TRBJ1-1; D unresolved. Trimming cost V 2 bases and J 2 bases, with 12 bases left between them. Per germline, CDR1 SQVTM and CDR2 ANQGSEA. This CDR3 is 14 amino acids long.

This chain joins TRBV5-4 and TRBJ1-1; D is uncertain. This CDR3 is built from 17 residues. From germline, CDR1 is SGHNT and CDR2 YYREEE (reference sequence). V was trimmed by 1 base and J by 3 bases, leaving 19 bases between them. The CDR3 DNA is TGTGCCAGCAGCTTGATCCCGACTCGTGCAGACGACACTGAAGCTTTCTTT. It specifies CASSLIPTRADDTEAFF.

The chain employs TRBV7-9 and TRBJ1-1, with 8 bases matching TRBD1. Germline loops: CDR1 SEHNR, CDR2 FQNEAQ (reference sequence). The V gene end was trimmed by 5 bases and the J gene end by 12 bases; junction bases not matched to a gene: 14. The CDR3 is 14 amino acids. The DNA of the CDR3 is TGTGCCAGCAGCGGGGAGCGGACAGGGCTATTATCTTTCTTT. This encodes CASSGERTGLLSFF.

This sequence joins TRBV7-6 and TRBJ2-2, with D perhaps matching TRBD2 (7 bases). The CDR3 loop spans 15 amino acids. The V gene's germline CDR1 is SGHVS and CDR2 FNYEAQ. Trimming pared 4 bases from V and 6 bases from J, leaving 15 bases between. In nucleotides, the CDR3 is TGTGCCAGCAGCTCCCCTGGGGGGGGCTCCGGGGAGCTGTTTTTT. It yields the protein CASSSPGGGSGELFF. Full variable domain (outside the CDR3, taken from reference TRBV7-6 and TRBJ2-2): GAGVSQSPRYKVTKRGQDVALRCDPISGHVSLYWYRQALGQGPEFLTYFNYEAQQDKSGLPNDRFSAERPEGSISTLTIQRTEQRDSAMYRCASSSPGGGSGELFFGEGSRLTVL.

The chain links TRBV10-3 to TRBJ2-6; no firm D call. CDR1 and CDR2 (germline): ENHRY, SYGVKD. V was clipped by 3 bases and J by 2 bases, with 11 bases between them. CDR3 length: 16 amino acids. The CDR3 nucleotides are TGTGCCATCAGTGAAAGATTCGGTACTGGGGCCAACGTCCTGACTTTC. Translation: CAISERFGTGANVLTF.

This clone was recorded only once. This chain joins TRBV5-1 and TRBJ1-2, with TRBD1 as a possible D gene (5 bases). The germline V and J ends were trimmed by 0 bases and 4 bases, with 19 bases remaining between them. Per germline, CDR1 SGHRS and CDR2 YFSETQ. The CDR3 loop spans 17 amino acids. CDR3 region: CASSLANTGRAFYGYTF. In DNA form, the CDR3 reads TGCGCCAGCAGCTTGGCCAATACAGGCCGCGCCTTCTATGGCTACACCTTC.